Listed here are 9 T cell receptor beta chains from one sample, sequenced in a study of beta chain features in type 1 diabetes listed by TCRdb under 2018. Results and caveats for the whole study, not just this receptor: In all four CD4+ subsets, TCRB CDR3 length was moderately but significantly shorter in type 1 diabetes patients.

Which antigens these TCRs recognize remains unknown. Receptors were amplified or captured by the immunoSEQ multiplex PCR assay. The High Capacity cDNA Reverse Transcription Kit was used to reverse transcribe all of the isolated RNA, meaning that expressed TCRB transcripts were what got sequenced. The clones in this table, taken by TCRdb from immuneACCESS, are in-frame only. Not every clone is retained; where verified, under half of the shortfall comes from an unresolved V gene, and the cause of the rest is unknown. Here the sample has 500,000 to 650,000 clones; around 11% occur a single time. The top ten clones comprise around 0.12% of the sample. The sample consisted of naive CD4+ T cells from blood. According to the study, the label for this sample's cell subset or site signals: true naive CD4+ T cells. Source of these receptors: a man in his thirties or forties with type 1 diabetes.

This clone has a handful of counts. The chain employs TRBV18 and TRBJ1-2; TRBD1 is a possible D gene (5 bases). This CDR3 is 12 amino acids long. The V and J ends lost 4 bases and 8 bases respectively, with 11 bases between them. From germline, CDR1 is KGHSH and CDR2 LQKENI. The CDR3, as DNA: TGTGCCAGCTCACTACAGGCGTCGGGCTACACCTTC. Protein: CASSLQASGYTF.

This clone was counted between two and nine times. This chain connects TRBV5-1 to TRBJ2-5; D is ambiguous. V shed 0 bases and J shed 2 bases, with 8 bases lying between them. Germline V gives CDR1 SGHRS, CDR2 YFSETQ. The CDR3 is made up of 14 amino acids. DNA of the CDR3: TGCGCCAGCAGCTTGGGACGGATACAAGAGACCCAGTACTTC. This translates into CASSLGRIQETQYF.

This clone was counted a few times. This chain links TRBV4-3 with TRBJ2-5, with TRBD2 as a possible D gene (5 bases). Germline values: CDR1 LGHNA, CDR2 YSLEER. This CDR3 region has 13 residues. The V end lost 3 bases, the J end lost 3 bases, and 8 bases lay between the germline ends. The CDR3 sequence is CASSQMREETQYF. In DNA, the CDR3 is TGCGCCAGCAGCCAGATGAGGGAAGAGACCCAGTACTTC.

This clone was observed a handful of times. V usage is TRBV28 and J usage is TRBJ2-7, with TRBD1 matching 8 bases. Germline V gene data show CDR1 as MDHEN and CDR2 as SYDVKM. Trimming at V came to 1 base and at J to 3 bases, leaving 8 bases not matched to a gene. The CDR3 has 16 residues. The CDR3 loop reads CASSLSGTGGGYEQYF. The CDR3 nucleotides are TGTGCCAGCAGTTTATCCGGGACAGGAGGAGGCTACGAGCAGTACTTC.

V gene TRBV5-6 combines with J gene TRBJ1-5; D is unresolved. Germline V gives CDR1 SGHDT, CDR2 YYEEEE. This CDR3 has 13 residues. V was shortened by 0 bases and J by 7 bases, with 8 bases between the two germline ends. The CDR3 is CASSLGGQQPQHF. CDR3 nucleotide sequence: TGTGCCAGCAGCTTGGGAGGGCAACAGCCCCAGCATTTT.

This chain connects TRBV30 to TRBJ1-4, with 10 bases lining up with TRBD1. The CDR3 is made up of 15 amino acids. CDR1 is GTSNPN, CDR2 SVGIG, per germline (reference sequence). J gave up 3 bases and V 0 bases, and 1 base lay outside the gene matches. The CDR3 DNA follows: TGTGCCTGGAGTGTTGGGACAGGGGCTAATGAAAAACTGTTTTTT. The encoded protein is CAWSVGTGANEKLFF.

This chain links TRBV19 with TRBJ1-1; no clear D gene. CDR3 length equals 14 residues. Trimming removed 1 base from V and 2 bases from J, with 8 bases in between. Germline V gene sequence: CDR1 LNHDA, CDR2 SQIVND (reference sequence). CDR3 in amino acids: CASSIAPENTEAFF. In nucleotides, the CDR3 is TGTGCCAGTAGTATAGCGCCAGAAAACACTGAAGCTTTCTTT.

This rearrangement joins TRBV27 to TRBJ1-5, with 9 nucleotides matching TRBD1. Germline CDR1 is MNHEY and CDR2 is SMNVEV (reference sequence). This CDR3 contains 15 residues. V dropped 3 bases and J dropped 3; count of bases not matched to a gene: 3. The CDR3 region has the DNA TGTGCCAGCAGTTTTAGGACAGGGGACAATCAGCCCCAGCATTTT. It codes for CASSFRTGDNQPQHF.

V gene TRBV7-9 combines with J gene TRBJ1-2; no definite D call. This CDR3 is built from 12 residues. Germline values: CDR1 SEHNR, CDR2 FQNEAQ (reference sequence). Trimming removed 5 bases at V and 10 bases at J, with 14 bases between. The CDR3 reads CASSITTENYTF. DNA of the CDR3: TGTGCCAGCAGCATTACCACAGAAAACTACACCTTC.